The 8 T cell receptor beta chains listed next were all sequenced from one sample in a study of blood T cell repertoires in COVID-19. Here immunoSEQ multiplex PCR was the method, and the copy in TCRdb shows in-frame clones only, minus some. Among some 160,000 clones, around 82% were seen once, and the ten largest hold approximately 18%. The material sequenced was peripheral blood. These receptors were taken from a woman in her 70s who had recovered from COVID-19.

This sequence joins TRBV19 and TRBJ2-5; D gene unclear. CDR3 length equals 13 residues. Trimming took off 6 bases at V and 3 bases at J, with 11 bases between the two ends. The V gene's germline CDR1 is LNHDA and CDR2 SQIVND (reference sequence). CDR3 sequence reads: CASSVYNEETQYF. The CDR3 nucleotides are TGTGCCAGTAGCGTATACAATGAAGAGACCCAGTACTTC.

The chain links TRBV28 to TRBJ1-6; 9 positions match TRBD1. CDR1 and CDR2 from the germline V gene are MDHEN and SYDVKM. The CDR3 consists of 15 residues. Unmatched junction bases numbered 7, after V lost 8 bases and J lost 5 bases. CDR3 protein: CASCPGDRDNSPLHF. The CDR3 nucleotides read TGTGCCAGCTGCCCTGGGGACAGGGATAATTCACCCCTCCACTTT.

This clone has only a few counts. V usage is TRBV30 and J usage is TRBJ2-5; D remains ambiguous. Germline-derived CDR1 and CDR2 are GTSNPN and SVGIG (reference sequence). Trimming removed 0 bases from V and 5 bases from J, with 4 bases in between. The CDR3 has 11 amino acids. CDR3 protein: CAWSVRETQYF. The CDR3 nucleotides are TGTGCCTGGAGTGTACGGGAGACCCAGTACTTC.

The chain recombines TRBV5-1 with TRBJ2-3; the match to TRBD2 covers 8 bases. The CDR3 loop spans 15 amino acids. V was pared by 4 bases and J by 0 bases, with 4 bases of the junction left unmatched. Germline CDR1 reads SGHRS; CDR2 reads YFSETQ. The CDR3 DNA reads TGCGCCAGCAGCCCAGCGGGGGTGAGCACAGATACGCAGTATTTT. Translating it yields CASSPAGVSTDTQYF.

The gene calls are TRBV10-3 and TRBJ1-1; D may be TRBD1 (5 bases). The CDR3 extends over 13 amino acids. V lost 9 bases to trimming and J lost 4 bases, with 15 bases between them. Germline V CDR1 and CDR2: ENHRY, SYGVKD. The CDR3 protein is CAMGGSGITEAFF. CDR3 bases: TGTGCCATGGGGGGGAGTGGGATCACTGAAGCTTTCTTT.

This clone appeared a single time. This chain uses TRBV6-5 with TRBJ2-7; D is ambiguous. CDR3 size: 16 residues. V lost 4 bases and J lost 3, with 19 bases in between. Germline CDR1 reads MNHEY; CDR2 reads SVGAGI. DNA for the CDR3: TGTGCCAGCAGTTCCCGAGGCCCCCCCCGGGTCTACGAGCAGTACTTC. As protein: CASSSRGPPRVYEQYF.

The chain recombines TRBV30 with TRBJ2-3; D may be TRBD2 (7 bases). This CDR3 contains 16 residues. Germline CDR1 GTSNPN, CDR2 SVGIG (reference sequence). V lost 3 bases to trimming and J lost 1 base, with 17 bases between them. The CDR3 nucleotides are TGTGCCTGGAGCCGCGGGGGCGGTTGGGGCACAGATACGCAGTATTTT. The encoded protein is CAWSRGGGWGTDTQYF. The entire variable domain, with the rest obtained from reference TRBV30 and TRBJ2-3, is as follows: SQTIHQWPATLVQPVGSPLSLECTVEGTSNPNLYWYRQAAGRGLQLLFYSVGIGQISSEVPQNLSASRPQDRQFILSSKKLLLSDSGFYLCAWSRGGGWGTDTQYFGPGTRLTVL.

The rearrangement links TRBV4-1 to TRBJ1-5; D is unclear. The CDR3 covers 17 residues. The germline V and J ends were trimmed by 0 bases and 2 bases, with 14 bases remaining between them. Looked up from germline, CDR1 is MGHRA and CDR2 is YSYEKL. This CDR3 reads CASSQDGRVLGNQPQHF. The CDR3 DNA reads as TGCGCCAGCAGCCAAGATGGGAGGGTTTTGGGCAATCAGCCCCAGCATTTT.